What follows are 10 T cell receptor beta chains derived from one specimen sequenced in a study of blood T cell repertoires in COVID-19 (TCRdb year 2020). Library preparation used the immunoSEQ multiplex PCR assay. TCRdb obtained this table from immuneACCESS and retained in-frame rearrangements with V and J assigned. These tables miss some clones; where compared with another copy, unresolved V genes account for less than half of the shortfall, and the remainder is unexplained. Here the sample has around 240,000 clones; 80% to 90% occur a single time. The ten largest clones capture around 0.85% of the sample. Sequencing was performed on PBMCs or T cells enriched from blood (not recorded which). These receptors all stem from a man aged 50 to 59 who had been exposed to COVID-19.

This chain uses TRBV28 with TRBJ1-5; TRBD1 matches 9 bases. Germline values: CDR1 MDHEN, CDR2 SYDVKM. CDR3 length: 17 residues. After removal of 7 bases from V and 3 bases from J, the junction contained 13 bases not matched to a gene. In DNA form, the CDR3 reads TGTGCCAGCACCCCCGGGACAGGGCACTTAGTCAATCAGCCCCAGCATTTT. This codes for CASTPGTGHLVNQPQHF.

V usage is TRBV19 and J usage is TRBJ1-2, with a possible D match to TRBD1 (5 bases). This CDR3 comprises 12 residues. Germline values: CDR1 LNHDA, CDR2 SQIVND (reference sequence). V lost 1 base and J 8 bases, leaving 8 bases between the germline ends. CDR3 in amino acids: CASSIAGDGYTF. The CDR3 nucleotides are TGTGCCAGTAGTATAGCGGGGGACGGCTACACCTTC.

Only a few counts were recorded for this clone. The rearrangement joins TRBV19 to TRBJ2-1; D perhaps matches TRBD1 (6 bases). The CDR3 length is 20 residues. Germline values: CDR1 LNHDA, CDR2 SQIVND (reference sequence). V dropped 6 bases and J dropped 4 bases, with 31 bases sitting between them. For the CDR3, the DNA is TGTGCCAGTAGCCTTATTGGACAGAGGGTATCGAAGCCACGATACAATGAGCAGTTCTTC. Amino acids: CASSLIGQRVSKPRYNEQFF.

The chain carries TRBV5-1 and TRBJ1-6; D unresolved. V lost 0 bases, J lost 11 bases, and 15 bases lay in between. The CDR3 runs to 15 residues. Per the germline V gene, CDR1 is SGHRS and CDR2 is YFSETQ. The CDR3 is CASSLGEGKVAPLHF. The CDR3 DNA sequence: TGCGCCAGCAGCTTGGGGGAGGGCAAGGTGGCACCCCTCCACTTT.

The DNA of the CDR3 is TGTGCCAGTAGTATGAGAGTATCCTCCTACAATGAGCAGTTCTTC. This translates into CASSMRVSSYNEQFF. The genes are TRBV19 and TRBJ2-1, with D unclear. The CDR3 has 15 amino acids. V was pared by 3 bases and J by 0 bases, with 9 bases between. The germline V gene has CDR1 LNHDA and CDR2 SQIVND (reference sequence).

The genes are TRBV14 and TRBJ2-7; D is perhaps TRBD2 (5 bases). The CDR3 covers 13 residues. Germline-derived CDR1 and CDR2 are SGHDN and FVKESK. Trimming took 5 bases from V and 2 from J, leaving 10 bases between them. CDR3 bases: TGTGCCAGCAGCAAGACTACAACCTACGAGCAGTACTTC. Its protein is CASSKTTTYEQYF.

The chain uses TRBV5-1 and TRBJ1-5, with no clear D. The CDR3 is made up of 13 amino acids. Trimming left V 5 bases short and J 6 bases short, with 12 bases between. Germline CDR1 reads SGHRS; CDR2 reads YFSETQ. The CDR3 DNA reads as TGCGCCAGCAGTTTAGTCCCACGTCAGCCCCAGCATTTT. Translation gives CASSLVPRQPQHF.

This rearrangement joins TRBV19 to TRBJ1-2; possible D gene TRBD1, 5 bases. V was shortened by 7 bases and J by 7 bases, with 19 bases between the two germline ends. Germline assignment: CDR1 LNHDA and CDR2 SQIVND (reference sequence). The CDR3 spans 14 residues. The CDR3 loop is CASIRGVGFPGYTF. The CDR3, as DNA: TGTGCCAGTATTAGGGGCGTTGGGTTTCCTGGCTACACCTTC. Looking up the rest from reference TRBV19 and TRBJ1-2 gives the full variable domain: DGGITQSPKYLFRKEGQNVTLSCEQNLNHDAMYWYRQDPGQGLRLIYYSQIVNDFQKGDIAEGYSVSREKKESFPLTVTSAQKNPTAFYLCASIRGVGFPGYTFGSGTRLTVV.

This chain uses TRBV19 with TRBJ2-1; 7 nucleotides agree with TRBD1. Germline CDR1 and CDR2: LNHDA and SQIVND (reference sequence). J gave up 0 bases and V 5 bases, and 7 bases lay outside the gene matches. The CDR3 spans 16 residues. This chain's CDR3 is CASSGIRDSSYNEQFF. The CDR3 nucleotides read TGTGCCAGTAGTGGCATCCGGGACAGCTCCTACAATGAGCAGTTCTTC.

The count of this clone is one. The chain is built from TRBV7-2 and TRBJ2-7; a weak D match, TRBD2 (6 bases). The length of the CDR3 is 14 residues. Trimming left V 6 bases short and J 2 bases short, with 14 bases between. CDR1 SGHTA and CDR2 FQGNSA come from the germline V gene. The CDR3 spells CASSRRGTPYEQYF. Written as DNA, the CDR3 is TGTGCCAGCAGTAGGAGGGGCACCCCCTACGAGCAGTACTTC.